The entry below gives a single TCR beta chain sequence along with its context. No antigen is known for it. Treatment of the sample: oral pan-JAK inhibitor, 5-10 mg twice daily. From PBMCs, CD4+ and CD8+ T cells were sorted. The data derive from a study of CD8+ T cells in alopecia areata. As for the study in general: Those treated were given oral tofacitinib at 5 to 10 mg twice daily.

Notes on the study in general: The study found tofacitinib significantly decreased scalp clonality and expanded CD8+ clones among the top 100.

Trimming removed 7 bases at V and 5 bases at J, with 17 bases between. The CDR3 is 15 residues long. CDR1 and CDR2 from the germline V gene are SNHLY and FYNNEI. Reverse transcribed after extraction, RNA yielded cDNA as the sequencing template. Method: immunoSEQ multiplex PCR; TCRdb's copy keeps in-frame clones and lacks some. The data contain approximately 150,000 clones, approximately 62% of them singletons. The rearrangement joins TRBV2 to TRBJ1-4, with a tentative D call TRBD1 (6 bases). Sample: CD4+ T cells sorted from blood, taken at week 24, from a patient treated with tofacitinib. The TCR originated in a human donor with alopecia areata. The chain's CDR3 is CASTRGGTRNEKLFF. DNA for the CDR3: TGTGCCAGCACCCGAGGGGGGACAAGAAATGAAAAACTGTTTTTT.